This is a list of T cell receptor beta chains from one sample in a study of human T cells and chemical hapten exposure. TCRdb redid the calling of the RACE reads with MiXCR, one entry per CDR3 protein. The sample holds approximately 84,000 distinct CDR3 sequences, about a tenth seen once. Source: whole blood, taken in connection with sensitization to the hapten diphenylcyclopropenone (DPC). The receptors were gathered from a woman in her thirties with alopecia areata. Some clones in this sample may be carry-over from other donors' samples. Each CDR3 is given with its conserved first and last residue. D genes are given only for firm matches. Rows may omit the clone size; those that give it use once, few, many or a size class.

. | TRBJ1-1 | TRBV29-1 | few | TGCAGCGTTGCAGGACCCTACACTGAAGCTTTCTTT | CSVAGPYTEAFF
TRBD2 | TRBJ2-3 | TRBV10-1 | many | TGCGCCAGCAGTGCGACGGGAGGAGGAGATACGCAGTATTTT | CASSATGGGDTQYF
TRBD2 | TRBJ2-1 | TRBV11-2 | many | TGTGCCAGCAGCCTAAGTAGGGCGGGAGCCTACAATGAGCAGTTCTTC | CASSLSRAGAYNEQFF
. | TRBJ1-5 | TRBV27 | many | TGTGCCAGCAGTCCCGCGGAAGATAGCAATCAGCCCCAGCATTTT | CASSPAEDSNQPQHF
TRBD2 | TRBJ2-1 | TRBV12-3/TRBV12-4 | many | TGTGCCAGCAGCCCCGATAGGGCGGGAGGTAGCTCCTACAATGAGCAGTTCTTC | CASSPDRAGGSSYNEQFF
. | TRBJ2-2 | TRBV4-3 | . | TGCGCCAGCAGCCCCGCAGGTGGGACCGAGGAGCTGTTTTTT | CASSPAGGTEELFF
. | TRBJ1-2 | TRBV28 | many | TGTGCCAGTCGCCGACCGACAGAGACCTTCTATGGCTACACCTTC | CASRRPTETFYGYTF
. | TRBJ2-3 | TRBV7-8 | . | TGTGCCAGCAGCTTAGTGGTCACAGATACGCAGTATTTT | CASSLVVTDTQYF
TRBD2 | TRBJ2-3 | TRBV28 | many | TGTGCCAGCAGTTTGGGACTAGCGGGATACACAGATACGCAGTATTTT | CASSLGLAGYTDTQYF
. | TRBJ2-2 | TRBV11-1 | many | TGTGCCAGCAGCTTGGCAGAAAACACCGGGGAGCTGTTTTTT | CASSLAENTGELFF
. | TRBJ1-3 | TRBV9 | many | TGTGCCAGCAGCGTAGATAGGGGAGGGACTGGAAACACCATATATTTT | CASSVDRGGTGNTIYF
. | TRBJ2-2 | TRBV4-2 | many | TGTGCCAGCAGCCCCCGGGGAGGGGGCACCGGGGAGCTGTTTTTT | CASSPRGGGTGELFF
. | TRBJ1-2 | TRBV18 | many | TGTGCCAGCTCACCGGGACAACCTAGTGCTGGCTACACCTTC | CASSPGQPSAGYTF
. | TRBJ2-2 | TRBV19 | many | TGTGCCAGTAGTATGGGTAGCGGGGAGCTGTTTTTT | CASSMGSGELFF
. | TRBJ2-2 | TRBV28 | . | TGTGCCAGCGAGGAAACCGGGGAGCTGTTTTTT | CASEETGELFF
. | TRBJ2-7 | TRBV3-1 | many | TGTGCCAGCAGCCTCGGGCCCTCAGGATACGAGCAGTACTTC | CASSLGPSGYEQYF
. | TRBJ2-3 | TRBV5-1 | few | TGCGCCAGCAGCAACCCTCATGGAGACACAGATACGCAGTATTTT | CASSNPHGDTDTQYF
. | TRBJ2-5 | TRBV6-2/TRBV6-3 | . | TGTGCCAGCAGTCGAACGGAGACCCAGTACTTC | CASSRTETQYF
. | TRBJ2-3 | TRBV12-3/TRBV12-4 | . | TGTGCCAGCAGTTACGGCCGGTCAGATACGCAGTATTTT | CASSYGRSDTQYF
. | TRBJ2-3 | TRBV6-6 | few | TGTGCCAGCAGCCACGGTGGGACGTACGACCCCACAGATACGCAGTATTTT | CASSHGGTYDPTDTQYF
. | TRBJ2-7 | TRBV27 | . | TGTGCCAGCAGTTTAACCGTGTCCTACGAGCAGTACTTC | CASSLTVSYEQYF
. | TRBJ2-6 | TRBV2 | . | TGTGCCAGCAACGTTCAGGAACAGGTCCTGACTTTC | CASNVQEQVLTF
. | TRBJ1-4 | TRBV9 | . | TGTGCCAGCAGCCCCAATCCGGTCGGGCCGTCGGAACTGTTTTTT | CASSPNPVGPSELFF
. | TRBJ2-3 | TRBV9 | . | TGTGCCAGCAGCGATAAGATCCTCACAGATACGCAGTATTTT | CASSDKILTDTQYF
TRBD2 | TRBJ2-7 | TRBV12-3/TRBV12-4 | . | TGTGCCAGCGGCGGGGGGCTCGAGCAGTACTTC | CASGGGLEQYF
. | TRBJ2-1 | TRBV5-1 | . | TGCGCCAGCAGCTTAGCGGGCCCCTGGGATGAGCAGTTCTTC | CASSLAGPWDEQFF
. | TRBJ1-6 | TRBV14 | . | TGTGCCACCAGTCGGAGGGAGGGGAATTCACCCCTCCACTTT | CATSRREGNSPLHF
. | TRBJ2-3 | TRBV30 | many | TGTGCCTGGAGTCCCCATTCTGTGCCCGGAGATACGCAGTATTTT | CAWSPHSVPGDTQYF
. | TRBJ1-5 | TRBV28 | many | TGTGCCAGCAGTTTTGAACGCAACCAGCATTTT | CASSFERNQHF
. | TRBJ1-2 | TRBV29-1 | . | TGCAGCGTTGACAGCTCTCACTATGGCTACACCTTC | CSVDSSHYGYTF
TRBD1 | TRBJ1-6 | TRBV29-1 | . | TGCAGCGTCAGGGGGGGACCCAATAATTCACCCCTCCACTTT | CSVRGGPNNSPLHF
. | TRBJ1-1 | TRBV10-3 | once | TGTGCCATCAGTGTAGCACAGGGGAACACTGAAGCTTTCTTT | CAISVAQGNTEAFF
TRBD1 | TRBJ2-7 | TRBV5-1 | many | TGCGCCAGCAGTTATGGAGGACAGGGCTACGAGCAGTACTTC | CASSYGGQGYEQYF
. | TRBJ1-2 | TRBV12-3/TRBV12-4 | . | TGTGCCAGCAGTTCCCCGCCAGGAACTACTAACTATGGCTACACCTTC | CASSSPPGTTNYGYTF
. | TRBJ2-2 | TRBV4-3 | few | TGCGCCAGCAGCCAAGATTTGGCCGGGGAGCTGTTTTTT | CASSQDLAGELFF
. | TRBJ2-4 | TRBV7-2 | few | TGTGCCAGCAGCCCCCGGGGACAAGCCAAAAACATTCAGTACTTC | CASSPRGQAKNIQYF
. | TRBJ2-5 | TRBV7-2 | few | TGTGCCAGCAGCCCGCGGGACAACCAAGAGACCCAGTACTTC | CASSPRDNQETQYF
. | TRBJ2-7 | TRBV5-1 | many | TGCGCCAGCAGCTTGGGACCTACCACCTACGAGCAGTACTTC | CASSLGPTTYEQYF
TRBD1 | TRBJ1-6 | TRBV12-3/TRBV12-4 | few | TGTGCCAGCAGTTTTGAGGGGCTGCAGGGGGATGGTTCACCCCTCCACTTT | CASSFEGLQGDGSPLHF
TRBD1 | TRBJ2-2 | TRBV14 | many | TGTGCCAGCAGCCAAGAGAAGGGGGCTTACACCGGGGAGCTGTTTTTT | CASSQEKGAYTGELFF
TRBD1 | TRBJ2-3 | TRBV9 | few | TGTGCCAGCGGAAGACAGGGGGGAAGCACAGATACGCAGTATTTT | CASGRQGGSTDTQYF
. | TRBJ2-7 | TRBV6-5 | many | TGTGCCAGCAGTTCTAGTTTGGGATATCTCGAGCAGTACTTC | CASSSSLGYLEQYF
. | TRBJ1-1 | TRBV10-3 | many | TGTGCCATCAGTGTGGAGGGGGACACTGAAGCTTTCTTT | CAISVEGDTEAFF
. | TRBJ2-3 | TRBV18 | many | TGTGCCAGCTATAGCGAGGGTGGAGATACGCAGTATTTT | CASYSEGGDTQYF
. | TRBJ2-1 | TRBV5-1 | . | TGCGCCAGCAGCTTGGGCCTAAACAATGAGCAGTTCTTC | CASSLGLNNEQFF
. | TRBJ1-3 | TRBV7-2 | many | TGTGCCAGCAGCTCGACGACAGGCTCTGGAAACACCATATATTTT | CASSSTTGSGNTIYF
TRBD2 | TRBJ2-1 | TRBV5-6 | many | TGTGCCAGCAGCTTGGGTGTGCGGGAGACCTACAATGAGCAGTTCTTC | CASSLGVRETYNEQFF
. | TRBJ1-2 | TRBV14 | few | TGTGCCAGCAGCCATAGACAAGGGACCTATGGCTACACCTTC | CASSHRQGTYGYTF
. | TRBJ2-1 | TRBV2 | . | TGTGCCAGCAGTCTAACCCATCGGGAGTTCTTC | CASSLTHREFF
. | TRBJ2-3 | TRBV7-9 | many | TGTGCCAGCAGCTTCGGAGGGGAAGATACGCAGTATTTT | CASSFGGEDTQYF
. | TRBJ1-2 | TRBV27 | many | TGTGCCAGCAGTAGTAGGGACTATGGCTACACCTTC | CASSSRDYGYTF
. | TRBJ1-1 | TRBV20-1 | once | TGCAGTGCTAGAGCAGGGGTGAACACTGAAGCTTTCTTT | CSARAGVNTEAFF